One and the same sample provided the 14 T cell receptor beta chains below, sequenced in a study of shared clonotypes between healthy human individuals. Method: immunoSEQ multiplex PCR; TCRdb's copy keeps in-frame clones and lacks some. Of 490,000 or so clones listed, around 79% are singletons. The sequenced sample consisted of PBMCs. These receptors came from a woman between 40 and 55 years old in good health. Some clones in this sample may be carry-over from other donors' samples.

This clone was recorded a few times. The rearrangement links TRBV18 to TRBJ1-2, with D uncertain. Looked up from germline, CDR1 is KGHSH and CDR2 is LQKENI. The germline V and J ends were trimmed by 3 bases and 8 bases, with 13 bases remaining between them. The CDR3 extends over 13 amino acids. CDR3 coding DNA: TGTGCCAGCTCACCCGAGGGAGGGTCCGGCTACACCTTC. It yields the protein CASSPEGGSGYTF.

The V and J genes are TRBV23-1 and TRBJ2-1; no reliable D call. TRBV23-1 is given ORF status, its function remaining uncertain. Trimming removed 4 bases from V and 7 bases from J, with 14 bases in between. The CDR3 contains 14 residues. CDR3 amino acids: CASSRSGKRNEQFF. As DNA, the CDR3 is TGCGCCAGCAGTCGTTCTGGGAAACGGAATGAGCAGTTCTTC.

The chain couples TRBV5-1 to TRBJ2-7; 7 bases align to TRBD1. The CDR3 runs to 15 residues. Germline V gene lookup returns CDR1 SGHRS and CDR2 YFSETQ. The trim removed 4 bases at V and 4 bases at J, leaving 11 bases unmatched. The CDR3 bases are TGCGCCAGCAGCACCGGACAGGAGCCTAGGTACGAGCAGTACTTC. Its translation is CASSTGQEPRYEQYF.

This chain links TRBV18 with TRBJ2-2, with D unresolved. The CDR3 is 17 residues long. The germline V gene has CDR1 KGHSH and CDR2 LQKENI. V was clipped by 1 base and J by 6 bases, with 18 bases between them. The CDR3 region has the DNA TGTGCCAGCTCACCACTGGCTTTCAACGGGCCCGCCGGGGAGCTGTTTTTT. This encodes CASSPLAFNGPAGELFF.

The rearrangement uses TRBV30 and TRBJ2-3; 7 bases match TRBD2. Germline V gene data show CDR1 as GTSNPN and CDR2 as SVGIG (reference sequence). The CDR3 extends over 15 amino acids. V was clipped by 1 base and J by 0 bases; unmatched bases: 4. CDR3 sequence: CAWSETSMSTDTQYF. The CDR3 nucleotides are TGTGCCTGGAGTGAGACTAGCATGAGCACAGATACGCAGTATTTT. Filled out from reference TRBV30 and TRBJ2-3, the complete variable domain reads SQTIHQWPATLVQPVGSPLSLECTVEGTSNPNLYWYRQAAGRGLQLLFYSVGIGQISSEVPQNLSASRPQDRQFILSSKKLLLSDSGFYLCAWSETSMSTDTQYFGPGTRLTVL.

The table lists this clone with many counts. CDR3 nucleotides: TGTGCCAGCAGTAAGGGACAGTCTGAAGCTTTCTTT. This codes for CASSKGQSEAFF. The V call is TRBV28, the J call TRBJ1-1; 7 positions match TRBD1. The CDR3 is 12 amino acids. Germline values: CDR1 MDHEN, CDR2 SYDVKM. The J segment lost 6 bases and the V segment lost 5 bases, leaving 3 bases of the junction unmatched. Full variable domain (missing parts from reference TRBV28 and TRBJ1-1): DVKVTQSSRYLVKRTGEKVFLECVQDMDHENMFWYRQDPGLGLRLIYFSYDVKMKEKGDIPEGYSVSREKKERFSLILESASTNQTSMYLCASSKGQSEAFFGQGTRLTVV.

V gene TRBV5-6 combines with J gene TRBJ1-2; weak D call: TRBD1 (5 bases). The CDR3 is made up of 14 amino acids. V gave up 3 bases and J gave up 4 bases, with 13 bases separating them. The germline gives CDR1 SGHDT, CDR2 YYEEEE. The CDR3 spells CASSSARGGYGYTF. CDR3 DNA sequence: TGTGCCAGCAGCTCTGCCCGGGGGGGCTATGGCTACACCTTC.

This chain uses TRBV6-1 with TRBJ1-1, with TRBD1 matching 9 bases. The CDR3 covers 14 residues. The V gene end was trimmed by 11 bases and the J gene end by 1 base; junction bases not matched to a gene: 8. In germline, CDR1 is MNHNS, CDR2 SASEGT. The CDR3: CAGKSGQGNTEAFF. The CDR3 coding sequence is TGTGCCGGCAAATCGGGACAGGGGAACACTGAAGCTTTCTTT.

The V call is TRBV29-1, the J call TRBJ2-7, with 10 bases matching TRBD2. Germline CDR1 reads SQVTM; CDR2 reads ANQGSEA. The ends lost 4 bases at V and 5 bases at J; junction bases unmatched: 11. The CDR3 is made up of 15 amino acids. The CDR3 loop is CSVVLAGEIGNEQYF. The CDR3 bases are TGCAGCGTTGTTCTAGCGGGAGAGATAGGCAACGAGCAGTACTTC.

The chain is built from TRBV19 and TRBJ2-1, with 9 nucleotides matching TRBD1. With V trimmed by 5 bases and J by 13 bases, 9 bases remained unmatched. Per germline, CDR1 LNHDA and CDR2 SQIVND (reference sequence). The CDR3 length is 13 residues. For the CDR3, the DNA is TGTGCCAGTAGTGACAGGGGGAGTACTCGTCAGTTCTTC. Its protein is CASSDRGSTRQFF.

The chain has TRBV7-2 and TRBJ2-1; D gene unclear. CDR3 length: 12 amino acids. Germline CDR1 is SGHTA and CDR2 is FQGNSA. Trimming stripped 1 base from V and 9 bases from J, with 7 bases between. CDR3: CASSLEWGEQFF. For the CDR3, the DNA is TGTGCCAGCAGCTTAGAATGGGGTGAGCAGTTCTTC.

This CDR3 reads CASSWKQGTDTQYF. The CDR3 region has the DNA TGTGCCAGCAGCTGGAAACAGGGAACAGATACGCAGTATTTT. This sequence joins TRBV5-4 and TRBJ2-3, with D possibly matching TRBD1 (6 bases). The germline gives CDR1 SGHNT, CDR2 YYREEE (reference sequence). CDR3 length equals 14 residues. Trimming left V 3 bases short and J 3 bases short, with 11 bases between.

The chain has TRBV30 and TRBJ2-7; the match to TRBD2 covers 8 bases. The germline V gene has CDR1 GTSNPN and CDR2 SVGIG (reference sequence). Losses at the gene ends were 4 bases for V and 2 bases for J; bases not matched to a gene: 7. The CDR3 is made up of 14 amino acids. This CDR3 reads CAWKAKAGAYEQYF. The CDR3 DNA reads as TGTGCCTGGAAAGCCAAAGCGGGAGCCTACGAGCAGTACTTC.

The chain couples TRBV11-3 to TRBJ2-1; a weak D match, TRBD2 (5 bases). Germline V gene sequence: CDR1 SGHNT, CDR2 YENEEA. The CDR3 covers 14 residues. V was clipped by 2 bases and J by 6 bases, with 11 bases between them. CDR3 DNA: TGTGCCAGCAGCTTACGAGGGAAGAGCAATGAGCAGTTCTTC. Translating it yields CASSLRGKSNEQFF.